The clone carrying this T cell receptor (beta chain) was recorded once. Per the original data handling: Reference gene primer amplification yielded estimated nucleated cell counts. Here immunoSEQ multiplex PCR was the method, and the copy in TCRdb shows in-frame clones only, minus some. V, J and clone size were drawn from that table, and D and trimming were deduced from the DNA. Among 60,000 to 80,000 clones listed, more than 75% were seen once. This record belongs to a study of blood T cell repertoires in COVID-19. Across the whole study: Samples came from the United States, Italy and Spain, spanning acute and convalescent COVID-19. From T cells, B-cell-depleted T cells, or PBMCs came the material, which was cDNA or gDNA.

The ends were cut back, 5 bases at V and 1 base at J, with 15 bases in the middle. The germline V gene encodes CDR1 SGHKS and CDR2 YYEKEE (reference sequence). There are 15 residues in the CDR3. What was sequenced was peripheral blood. The chain recombines TRBV5-5 with TRBJ2-5, with D perhaps TRBD1 (7 bases). This TCR was recovered from a human donor in a cohort sampled during active COVID-19. CDR3 nucleotides: TGTGCCAGCAGTTTCTGGGGGGACAGCCAAGAGACCCAGTACTTC. This translates into CASSFWGDSQETQYF.